The T cell receptor beta chain under discussion was sequenced for a study of spatial heterogeneity in lung cancer (dated 2019 in TCRdb). Background for the entire study: Beta-chain transcripts were consistently detected in greater numbers than alpha-chain transcripts, which likely reflects a higher abundance of beta-chain transcripts. In non-small cell lung cancer, the study made a quantitative comparison of TCR alpha and beta repertoires among multiple tumor regions, matched nontumor lung and blood. In tumor regions, TCR transcript counts showed a strong correlation with a T cell transcriptional module score from matched bulk RNA-seq. In the raw uncorrected reads, each unique combination of TCR and UMI appeared on average more than ten times. Both alpha and beta chains were TCR-sequenced in samples taken at surgery, namely 220 tumor regions, 63 to 70 matched nontumor lung samples and just over 55 PBMC samples. The study linked features of the TCR repertoire to counts of nonsynonymous mutations, which were determined by whole-exome sequencing of tumor tissue.

The V end loses 8 bases and the J end loses 0 bases, and a stretch of 12 bases separates them. The germline V gene yields MDHEN for CDR1 and SYDVKM for CDR2. Including cysteine and phenylalanine, the CDR3 has 14 amino acids. The sequence is cut down to CDR3 DNA, 42 bases in frame from base 1. The method behind the library was 5' RACE. Sequencing took place on a NextSeq 500. The TCR library protocol attached a unique molecular identifier to each TCR cDNA molecule to allow correction of PCR and sequencing errors. The study's own analysis went as follows. Decombinator tools were used for TCR identification, UMI-based error correction and CDR3 extraction. TCRs above a frequency of 2 per 1,000, corresponding to the top 1% of the tumor frequency distribution, were defined as expanded. Expanded tumor TCRs statistically deemed absent (corrected P<0.05) from at least one tumor region were classed as regional, and all other expanded tumor TCRs were classed as ubiquitous. Each repertoire was subsampled 100 times to 5,000 TCRs, after which Renyi diversity was computed with the R vegan package. To build CDR3 similarity networks, amino acid triplet string-kernel similarity was used, and CDR3s were connected when their pairwise similarity was above 0.82. In TCRdb, the public reads were trimmed at Q25 with fastp and aligned with MiXCR, with productive beta chains retained. One record per CDR3 amino acid sequence lists the most common genes and DNA. The V and J calls follow TCRdb's processing rather than the paper's. A total of about 4,200 distinct CDR3 sequences appear in this sample, about 5.5% of them only once. The top ten clones comprise roughly a fifth of the sample.

The time point label, as the study defines it: sample taken at primary tumor resection. The donors were 65 to 90 patients from the lung TRACERx cohort who had early-stage, untreated non-small cell lung cancer. TCR sequencing used whole RNA extracted from tumor and nontumor lung tissue, or from cryopreserved PBMC samples, without cell sorting. A patient was chosen for TCR sequencing only when enough RNA was available from at least two tumor regions. Before being selected, tumor and adjacent nontumor lung specimens were reviewed by a lung pathologist. Paper-wide results and their limitations: TCR-seq coverage of tumor T cells was estimated to be only 7% to 7.5% for alpha chains and about 13% for beta chains. Additional single-cell paired TCR alpha and beta sequencing was considered necessary to confirm, at a functional level, the hypothesis that regional TCRs recognize regional mutations. A correlation was observed between the number of expanded intratumoral alpha and beta TCRs and the tumor nonsynonymous mutation count. Counts of ubiquitous and regional expanded TCRs were found to correlate with counts of ubiquitous and regional nonsynonymous mutations, respectively.

This clonotype appeared many times. No antigen is known for it. No base-level quality is on record; no much larger clone is a single base apart. The sequence derives from a male donor with early-stage non-small cell lung cancer. This specimen was lung tumor tissue, taken at surgery. Here the chain combines TRBV28 and TRBJ2-3; too little of a D gene remains to name it. The CDR3 has the sequence CASRAAPSTDTQYF. The nucleotide sequence is given as TGTGCCAGCCGGGCGGCCCCAAGCACAGATACGCAGTATTTT.